The 4 T cell receptor beta chains below come from one sample, sequenced in a study of cytomegalovirus exposure and HLA in healthy donors (dated by TCRdb to 2016 to 2017). Preparation of the library involved the immunoSEQ multiplex PCR assay. The multiplex PCR relied on a mix of 60 forward primers for TCR Vbeta segments and 13 reverse primers for TCR Jbeta segments. TCRdb provides this immuneACCESS table in a form limited to in-frame rearrangements. Some clones are lacking; in checked studies, under half of them reflect an unresolved V gene, and why the rest are absent is not known. The sample table contains about 200,000 clones; only one count was recorded for around four fifths of them. The ten largest clones add up to about 2.5% of the sample. What was sequenced was PBMCs. These TCRs come from a woman aged 40 to 55 in good health and CMV-seronegative.

The chain uses TRBV18 and TRBJ2-7, with a possible D match to TRBD1 (6 bases). CDR3 length: 13 amino acids. V was shortened by 0 bases and J by 7 bases, with 10 bases between the two germline ends. Per the germline V gene, CDR1 is KGHSH and CDR2 is LQKENI. The chain's CDR3 is CASSPPGTQEQYF. DNA for the CDR3: TGTGCCAGCTCACCACCGGGGACACAGGAGCAGTACTTC.

The chain couples TRBV15 to TRBJ2-1; 14 bases match TRBD2. This CDR3 is 17 amino acids long. The germline V gene encodes CDR1 LNHNV and CDR2 YYDKDF (reference sequence). J lost 1 base, V lost 8 bases, and 7 bases had no gene match. CDR3 coding DNA: TGTGCCACCGAGGGACTAGCGGGAGAACGTTCCTACAATGAGCAGTTCTTC. Translation gives CATEGLAGERSYNEQFF.

This clone is a singleton in its sample. The chain joins TRBV27 to TRBJ1-2; 7 nucleotides match TRBD1. V lost 6 bases and J lost 5; bases outside the gene matches: 12. In germline, CDR1 is MNHEY, CDR2 SMNVEV (reference sequence). The length of the CDR3 is 15 residues. DNA for the CDR3: TGTGCCAGCAGACTGACGACAGGGAGAGGGTATGGCTACACCTTC. Its protein product is CASRLTTGRGYGYTF.

The rearrangement links TRBV7-9 to TRBJ2-1; 14 bases map to TRBD2. The V gene end was trimmed by 5 bases and the J gene end by 3 bases; junction bases not matched to a gene: 9. The CDR3 is 18 residues long. Germline V gene sequence: CDR1 SEHNR, CDR2 FQNEAQ (reference sequence). The CDR3 sequence: CASSPTGTSGRGYNEQFF. DNA of the CDR3: TGTGCCAGCAGCCCCACCGGGACTAGCGGGAGAGGCTACAATGAGCAGTTCTTC.